This record looks at one T cell receptor beta chain sequence and its context. The CDR3 is made up of 15 amino acids. CDR1 SGHTA and CDR2 FQGNSA come from the germline V gene. V lost 2 bases and J lost 4, with 12 bases in between. Method: immunoSEQ multiplex PCR; TCRdb's copy keeps in-frame clones and lacks some. The sample has about 2.4 million clones, 90% to 95% seen once. This sample was included in a study of shared clonotypes between healthy human individuals. The chain recombines TRBV7-2 with TRBJ1-3, with a tentative D call TRBD1 (6 bases). The sequence was collected from a man aged 18 to 30 in good health. Some clones in this sample may be carry-over from other donors' samples. Material: naive CD4+ T cells from PBMCs. The subset: CD45RA+ positively selected. The CDR3 protein is CASSLHWTDGNTIYF. For the CDR3, the DNA is TGTGCCAGCAGCTTACACTGGACAGACGGAAACACCATATATTTT.